The following is a TCR beta chain sequence with its context. Its antigen is unknown. The method was immunoSEQ multiplex PCR; TCRdb's version includes in-frame clones alone and lacks a portion of them. The repertoire holds 55,000 or so clones, with 65% to 80% as singletons. This entry comes from a study of vaccination effects on CD4 cells after COVID-19. Antigen-specific CD4+ T cells expanded by the ViraFEST assay with viral peptide pools were then sequenced. Following a roughly 9-day culture, CD4+ T cells were purified. The person had a PCR-confirmed SARS-CoV-2 infection during March to December 2020. HIV-1 Nef peptide pool stimulation served as negative control. V lost 2 bases and J 4 bases, leaving 8 bases between the germline ends. The CDR3 length is 13 residues. In germline, CDR1 is PRHDT, CDR2 FYEKMQ (reference sequence).

This chain uses TRBV13 with TRBJ2-5, with no clear D. The sequencing here drew on CD4+ T cells from PBMCs cultured with HIV peptides, taken before COVID-19 vaccination. Documented subset: HIV-1 Nef peptide pool negative control/reference culture. This clonotype was obtained from a human donor who had a prior SARS-CoV-2 infection. This chain's CDR3 is CASSLYGLETQYF. CDR3 bases: TGTGCCAGCAGCTTATATGGCTTAGAGACCCAGTACTTC.